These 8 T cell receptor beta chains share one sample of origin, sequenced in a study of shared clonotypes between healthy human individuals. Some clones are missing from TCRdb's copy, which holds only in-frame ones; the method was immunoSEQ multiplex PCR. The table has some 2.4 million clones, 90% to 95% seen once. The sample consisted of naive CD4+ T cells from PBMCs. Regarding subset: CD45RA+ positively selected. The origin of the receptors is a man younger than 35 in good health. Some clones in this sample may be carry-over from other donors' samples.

This CDR3 is CASSLRTGTQYF. The CDR3 DNA sequence: TGTGCCAGCAGCTTAAGAACCGGGACCCAGTACTTC. The rearrangement uses TRBV5-6 and TRBJ2-5; D is unclear. Trimming pared 2 bases from V and 7 bases from J, leaving 9 bases between. CDR3 length equals 12 residues. Germline V lookup: CDR1 SGHDT, CDR2 YYEEEE. Full variable domain (remainder filled in from reference TRBV5-6 and TRBJ2-5): DAGVTQSPTHLIKTRGQQVTLRCSPKSGHDTVSWYQQALGQGPQFIFQYYEEEERQRGNFPDRFSGHQFPNYSSELNVNALLLGDSALYLCASSLRTGTQYFGPGTRLLVL.

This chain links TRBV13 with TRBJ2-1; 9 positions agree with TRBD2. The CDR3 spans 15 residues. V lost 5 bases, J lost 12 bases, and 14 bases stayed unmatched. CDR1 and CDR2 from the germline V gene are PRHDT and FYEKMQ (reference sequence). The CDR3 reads CASSRATASGIAQFF. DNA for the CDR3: TGTGCCAGCAGCCGAGCGACTGCTAGCGGGATTGCGCAGTTCTTC.

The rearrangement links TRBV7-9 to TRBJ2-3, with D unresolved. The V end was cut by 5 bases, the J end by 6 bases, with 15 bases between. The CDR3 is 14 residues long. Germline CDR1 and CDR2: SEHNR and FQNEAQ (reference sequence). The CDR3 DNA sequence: TGTGCCAGCAGCCCGGGTCTTTTAGGGGATACGCAGTATTTT. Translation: CASSPGLLGDTQYF.

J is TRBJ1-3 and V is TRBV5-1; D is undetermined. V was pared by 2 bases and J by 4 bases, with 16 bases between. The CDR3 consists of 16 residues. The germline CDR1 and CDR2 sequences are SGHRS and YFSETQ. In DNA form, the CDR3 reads TGCGCCAGCAGCTTCGGCGTGGCAGAGGGCGGAAACACCATATATTTT. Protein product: CASSFGVAEGGNTIYF.

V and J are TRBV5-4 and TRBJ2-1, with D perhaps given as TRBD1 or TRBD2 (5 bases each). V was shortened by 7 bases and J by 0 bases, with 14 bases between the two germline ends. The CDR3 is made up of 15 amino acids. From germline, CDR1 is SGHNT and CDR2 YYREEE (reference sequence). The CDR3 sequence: CASHRGGGSYNEQFF. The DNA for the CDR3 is TGTGCCAGCCATCGGGGCGGAGGCTCCTACAATGAGCAGTTCTTC.

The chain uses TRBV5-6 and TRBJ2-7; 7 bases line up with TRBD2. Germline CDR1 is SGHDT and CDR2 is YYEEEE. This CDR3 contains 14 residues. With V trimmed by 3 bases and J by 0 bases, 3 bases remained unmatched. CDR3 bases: TGTGCCAGCAGCTGGAGCGGGGTCTCCTACGAGCAGTACTTC. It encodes CASSWSGVSYEQYF.

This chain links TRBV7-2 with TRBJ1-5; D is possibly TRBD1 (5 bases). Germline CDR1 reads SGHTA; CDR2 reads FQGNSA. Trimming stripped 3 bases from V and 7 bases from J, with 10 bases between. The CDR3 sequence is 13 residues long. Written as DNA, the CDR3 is TGTGCCAGCAGCTTTGTGGGGGTCCAGCCCCAGCATTTT. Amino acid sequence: CASSFVGVQPQHF.

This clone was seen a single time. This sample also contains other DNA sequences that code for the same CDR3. The CDR3 loop reads CASSLGQSTDTQYF. In DNA form, the CDR3 reads TGTGCCAGCAGCTTAGGCCAGAGCACAGATACGCAGTATTTT. The rearrangement uses TRBV7-2 and TRBJ2-3; D unresolved. V dropped 1 base and J dropped 0 bases, with 5 bases sitting between them. The CDR3 has 14 residues. Germline V gene lookup returns CDR1 SGHTA and CDR2 FQGNSA.